The T cell receptor (beta chain) under discussion was sequenced for a study of shared clonotypes between healthy human individuals. About the research overall: The donors, two women and a few men, were aged 18 to 49.

The naive CD8 subset, CD45RO-negative cells positively selected for CCR7, excluded terminally differentiated effector memory CD45RA+ cells. All participating donors were Caucasian adults from Nashville, Tennessee. Trimming took off 6 bases at V and 1 base at J, with 10 bases between the two ends. This CDR3 region has 13 residues. Germline V gene sequence: CDR1 MDHEN, CDR2 SYDVKM. Sequencing used immunoSEQ multiplex PCR; TCRdb keeps in-frame clones, though not all of them. Of roughly 570,000 clones listed, about 98% are singletons. V gene TRBV28 combines with J gene TRBJ2-7, with D unresolved. Specimen: naive CD8+ T cells sorted from blood. This clonotype originated in a man aged 25-45 years in good health. The CDR3 loop is CASRRESSYEQYF. The CDR3 DNA reads as TGTGCCAGCAGGAGAGAAAGTTCCTACGAGCAGTACTTC.